This is a list of T cell receptor beta chains from one sample in a study of T cell responses to AZD1222 COVID-19 vaccine. Clones were read by immunoSEQ multiplex PCR, and TCRdb kept only the in-frame ones, dropping some. The repertoire holds 120,000 or so clones, 70% to 90% seen once, with 10% in the top ten. The source material was peripheral blood, sampled on day 0 of AZD1222 vaccination. The receptors were gathered from an adult in good health. Each CDR3 is given with its conserved first and last residue. A D gene is named only where the DNA matches it firmly. The listing skips clone size in some rows; elsewhere it reads once, few, many or a size class.

V gene: TRBV6-5; J gene: TRBJ1-5; clone size: .; D gene: .; CDR3 DNA: TGTGCCAGCAGGGAGTATAGCAATCAGCCCCAGCATTTT; CDR3 protein: CASREYSNQPQHF
V gene: TRBV3-1/TRBV3-2; J gene: TRBJ2-1; clone size: .; D gene: .; CDR3 DNA: TGTGCCAGCAGCCGGATTAGCTCCTACAATGAGCAGTTCTTC; CDR3 protein: CASSRISSYNEQFF
V gene: TRBV5-5; J gene: TRBJ2-7; clone size: once; D gene: .; CDR3 DNA: TGTGCCAGCAGCCCGGCGGGGGAGCAGTACTTC; CDR3 protein: CASSPAGEQYF
V gene: TRBV23-1; J gene: TRBJ1-5; clone size: .; D gene: TRBD1; CDR3 DNA: TGCGCCAGCAGCCTCGACAGGGGGAATCAGCCCCAGCATTTT; CDR3 protein: CASSLDRGNQPQHF
V gene: TRBV19; J gene: TRBJ1-5; clone size: .; D gene: .; CDR3 DNA: TGTGCCAGTAGTATAGTTGGGGGGGCCCTTAATCAGCCCCAGCATTTT; CDR3 protein: CASSIVGGALNQPQHF
V gene: TRBV4-3; J gene: TRBJ2-1; clone size: .; D gene: .; CDR3 DNA: TGCGCCAGCAGCCAAGATTGGAGAGGGATTGCCAATGAGCAGTTCTTC; CDR3 protein: CASSQDWRGIANEQFF
V gene: TRBV18; J gene: TRBJ2-7; clone size: .; D gene: .; CDR3 DNA: TGTGCCAGCTCAGAGACGTTCGGGGCGGGCGACGAGCAGTACTTC; CDR3 protein: CASSETFGAGDEQYF
V gene: TRBV10-2; J gene: TRBJ2-3; clone size: .; D gene: TRBD2; CDR3 DNA: TGCGCCAGCAGGGGAGGACTAGCGGGAATTCCACTCCCGACAGATACGCAGTATTTT; CDR3 protein: CASRGGLAGIPLPTDTQYF
V gene: TRBV5-1; J gene: TRBJ2-7; clone size: once; D gene: .; CDR3 DNA: TGCGCCAGCAGCTCGGGGGCCGGGTACGAGCAGTACTTC; CDR3 protein: CASSSGAGYEQYF
V gene: TRBV6-5; J gene: TRBJ1-1; clone size: .; D gene: TRBD1; CDR3 DNA: TGTGCCAGCAGTTACTCGCTTCAGGGGGACACTGAAGCTTTCTTT; CDR3 protein: CASSYSLQGDTEAFF
V gene: TRBV3-1/TRBV3-2; J gene: TRBJ1-1; clone size: .; D gene: .; CDR3 DNA: TGTGCCAGCAGCCAAACGGGGGCCCCGAACACTGAAGCTTTCTTT; CDR3 protein: CASSQTGAPNTEAFF
V gene: TRBV7-2; J gene: TRBJ1-2; clone size: .; D gene: TRBD1; CDR3 DNA: TGTGCCAGCAGCTTGTGGACAGGATTGTATGGCTACACCTTC; CDR3 protein: CASSLWTGLYGYTF
V gene: TRBV6-4; J gene: TRBJ2-7; clone size: .; D gene: .; CDR3 DNA: TGTGCCAGCAGTGACAAAGACTACCGAACCTCCTACGAGCAGTACTTC; CDR3 protein: CASSDKDYRTSYEQYF
V gene: TRBV5-1; J gene: TRBJ1-1; clone size: .; D gene: .; CDR3 DNA: TGCGCCAGCAGCTTGTTGTCTACGGGGATAGCCACTGAAGCTTTCTTT; CDR3 protein: CASSLLSTGIATEAFF
V gene: TRBV29-1; J gene: TRBJ1-2; clone size: few; D gene: .; CDR3 DNA: TGCAGCGCTCAACAGGGAAACTATGGCTACACCTTC; CDR3 protein: CSAQQGNYGYTF
V gene: TRBV6-1; J gene: TRBJ2-3; clone size: .; D gene: .; CDR3 DNA: TGTGCCAGCAGTGAAATTACCCCGGGGGCAGATACGCAGTATTTT; CDR3 protein: CASSEITPGADTQYF
V gene: TRBV18; J gene: TRBJ2-7; clone size: .; D gene: TRBD2; CDR3 DNA: TGTGCCAGCTCACCAGCAGGACTAGTTGGTGAGCAGTACTTC; CDR3 protein: CASSPAGLVGEQYF